Given below is one T cell receptor (beta chain) in context. Libraries were prepared by immunoSEQ multiplex PCR; TCRdb keeps only in-frame clonotypes and omits some of them. The sample yields roughly 150,000 clones, roughly 90% seen once. Trimming stripped 3 bases from V and 5 bases from J, with 13 bases between. CDR1 is LNHDA and CDR2 is SQIVND in the germline V gene (reference sequence). The CDR3 is 14 amino acids. The sample is drawn from a study of T cell responses to AZD1222 COVID-19 vaccine. The specimen comprised peripheral blood, sampled 28 days after the second AZD1222 dose. V usage is TRBV19 and J usage is TRBJ1-2; D is possibly TRBD1 (5 bases). The clonotype was recovered from an adult who received the AZD1222 COVID-19 vaccine. CDR3 in DNA: TGTGCCAGTAGTATCTCCGGGACGGCTTATGGCTACACCTTC. It yields the protein CASSISGTAYGYTF.